This TCR beta chain was recorded in a study of CD8+ T cells in alopecia areata. Treatment here: oral pan-JAK inhibitor, 5-10 mg twice daily. Trimming shortened V by 0 bases and J by 2 bases, and 15 bases separated the two germline ends. The length of the CDR3 is 17 residues. cDNA reverse transcribed from extracted RNA served as the sequencing template. Sequenced by immunoSEQ multiplex PCR; TCRdb stores in-frame clones only, minus some. Among about 190,000 clones listed, about three fifths were seen once. The chain is built from TRBV23-1 and TRBJ2-3; perhaps TRBD1 as D (6 bases). TRBV23-1 belongs to the ORF category, with a function that is uncertain. The TCR comes from a human donor with alopecia areata. The material was CD8+ T cells sorted from blood, obtained at week 24, from a patient treated with tofacitinib. The CDR3 here is CASSQSARAGDTDTQYF. The CDR3 DNA reads as TGCGCCAGCAGTCAATCGGCCAGGGCAGGGGACACAGATACGCAGTATTTT.